These 20 T cell receptor beta chains originate from one sample sequenced in a study of human T cells and chemical hapten exposure. Time point in this sample: patch test 3, about 24 weeks after DPC sensitization. The treatment was: therapeutic diphenylcyclopropenone sensitization with weekly scalp DPC. One entry per CDR3 protein results from TCRdb running MiXCR on the RACE reads. This sample yields around 70,000 distinct CDR3 sequences, of which 11% are seen a single time; roughly 1.5% belongs to the top ten. Material: whole blood, obtained in connection with sensitization to the hapten diphenylcyclopropenone (DPC). These receptor sequences come from a woman aged 45-59 years with alopecia areata. Some clones in this sample may be carry-over from other donors' samples.

The chain links TRBV28 to TRBJ1-5, with D maybe TRBD1 (6 bases). Germline V CDR1 and CDR2: MDHEN, SYDVKM. The V gene lost 3 bases and the J gene lost 5 bases, with 8 bases spanning the gap. The CDR3 totals 13 residues. The CDR3 DNA sequence: TGTGCCAGCAGTTTCAGGGGACATCAGCCCCAGCATTTT. It is translated as CASSFRGHQPQHF. Complete variable domain (other parts from reference TRBV28 and TRBJ1-5): DVKVTQSSRYLVKRTGEKVFLECVQDMDHENMFWYRQDPGLGLRLIYFSYDVKMKEKGDIPEGYSVSREKKERFSLILESASTNQTSMYLCASSFRGHQPQHFGDGTRLSIL.

The V call is TRBV6-5, the J call TRBJ2-5; D may be TRBD2 (6 bases). Germline V gives CDR1 MNHEY, CDR2 SVGAGI. The germline V and J ends were trimmed by 0 bases and 5 bases, with 16 bases remaining between them. The CDR3 has 16 amino acids. CDR3 protein: CASSYSRLDVGETQYF. The DNA for the CDR3 is TGTGCCAGCAGTTACTCCCGACTAGACGTCGGGGAGACCCAGTACTTC.

The rearrangement uses TRBV4-2 and TRBJ2-7; 9 bases line up with TRBD1. The germline V gene encodes CDR1 LGHNA and CDR2 YNFKEQ. The CDR3 has 18 residues. V was pared by 0 bases and J by 3 bases, with 12 bases of the junction left unmatched. The CDR3 is CASSQDRYSGQGNYEQYF. CDR3 DNA: TGTGCCAGCAGCCAAGATAGGTATTCGGGACAGGGAAACTACGAGCAGTACTTC.

This clonotype was counted many times. The V and J genes are TRBV29-1 and TRBJ2-7; D might be TRBD1 or TRBD2, each matching 5 bases. Germline loops: CDR1 SQVTM, CDR2 ANQGSEA. CDR3 length equals 11 residues. Deletions cut 7 bases from V and 4 bases from J, with 11 bases between. CDR3 sequence reads: CSARDGYEQYF. The DNA for the CDR3 is TGCAGCGCACGGGACGGGTACGAGCAGTACTTC.

In this sample, this clonotype turned up a few times. This rearrangement joins TRBV6-6 to TRBJ2-3, with D possibly being TRBD1 (6 bases). The CDR3 has 16 amino acids. CDR1 MNHNY and CDR2 SVGAGI come from the germline V gene (reference sequence). Trimming stripped 5 bases from V and 4 bases from J, with 19 bases between. CDR3 amino acids: CASSQTRGRGADTQYF. The CDR3 bases are TGTGCCAGCAGTCAAACCCGGGGCAGGGGCGCAGATACGCAGTATTTT.

The rearrangement uses TRBV7-9 and TRBJ2-5, with D possibly being TRBD1 (5 bases). Looked up from germline, CDR1 is SEHNR and CDR2 is FQNEAQ (reference sequence). The CDR3 runs to 13 residues. V was shortened by 5 bases and J by 3 bases, with 10 bases between the two germline ends. The CDR3 DNA sequence: TGTGCCAGCAGCCGCGACAGAAAAGAGACCCAGTACTTC. As protein: CASSRDRKETQYF.

The genes are TRBV11-2 and TRBJ1-1, with a possible D match to TRBD1 (5 bases). Trimming left V 1 base short and J 0 bases short, with 12 bases between. From germline, CDR1 is SGHAT and CDR2 FQNNGV. This CDR3 spans 16 amino acids. In DNA, the CDR3 is TGTGCCAGCAGCTTAGTGGGGGGAGTTCTGAACACTGAAGCTTTCTTT. This codes for CASSLVGGVLNTEAFF. Combining the CDR3 with reference TRBV11-2 and TRBJ1-1 gives the whole variable domain EAGVAQSPRYKIIEKRQSVAFWCNPISGHATLYWYQQILGQGPKLLIQFQNNGVVDDSQLPKDRFSAERLKGVDSTLKIQPAKLEDSAVYLCASSLVGGVLNTEAFFGQGTRLTVV.

This clonotype was observed a handful of times. V is TRBV7-9 and J is TRBJ1-3, with a weak D call TRBD1 (5 bases). V lost 5 bases and J 2 bases, leaving 16 bases between the germline ends. This CDR3 has 16 residues. Germline values: CDR1 SEHNR, CDR2 FQNEAQ (reference sequence). DNA of the CDR3: TGTGCCAGCAGCCCCCAACGGGTCAGGGCTGGAAACACCATATATTTT. This encodes CASSPQRVRAGNTIYF.

The chain combines TRBV11-2 with TRBJ2-3, with 11 bases identical to TRBD2. Germline assignment: CDR1 SGHAT and CDR2 FQNNGV. The CDR3 consists of 16 residues. The J segment lost 1 base and the V segment lost 5 bases, leaving 5 bases of the junction unmatched. CDR3 sequence: CASSQGTSGRTDTQYF. The DNA for the CDR3 is TGTGCCAGCAGCCAGGGGACTAGCGGTCGCACAGATACGCAGTATTTT.

V and J are TRBV3-1 and TRBJ2-7; TRBD2 aligns across 10 bases. The V segment lost 4 bases and the J segment 7 bases; nucleotides outside the gene matches: 10. Germline V gene sequence: CDR1 LGHDT, CDR2 YNNKEL (reference sequence). The CDR3 contains 15 residues. CDR3 loop: CASSPSGGQLREQYF. The CDR3 DNA is TGTGCCAGCAGCCCTAGCGGGGGCCAGTTGAGGGAGCAGTACTTC.

This clonotype was detected ten times or more. This rearrangement joins TRBV6-6 to TRBJ1-5; D may be TRBD1 (5 bases). CDR1 is MNHNY, CDR2 SVGAGI, per germline (reference sequence). V dropped 5 bases and J dropped 6 bases, with 11 bases sitting between them. The CDR3 runs to 13 residues. The CDR3 reads CASSDPGSQPQHF. The CDR3 coding sequence is TGTGCCAGCAGTGACCCAGGGAGTCAGCCCCAGCATTTT.

This clonotype was detected a few times. DNA of the CDR3: TGTGCCAGCAGTAAAAGCGGGAGGGACGAGCAGTTCTTC. It encodes CASSKSGRDEQFF. The chain combines TRBV28 with TRBJ2-1, with 10 bases matching TRBD2. Germline CDR1 and CDR2: MDHEN and SYDVKM. Unmatched junction bases numbered 5, after V lost 5 bases and J lost 10 bases. This CDR3 comprises 13 residues.

This clonotype has a handful of counts. V usage is TRBV6-2 or TRBV6-3 and J usage is TRBJ2-2; D is ambiguous. V lost 6 bases and J 4 bases, leaving 12 bases between the germline ends. CDR1 and CDR2 from the germline V gene are MNHEY and SVGEGT. This CDR3 is 14 amino acids long. CDR3 coding DNA: TGTGCCAGCAGAACTGACGGAAGCACCGGGGAGCTGTTTTTT. It encodes CASRTDGSTGELFF.

The J gene is TRBJ2-7, the V gene TRBV7-2; D remains ambiguous. The CDR3 spans 16 residues. Trimming shortened V by 3 bases and J by 2 bases, and 17 bases separated the two germline ends. Per germline, CDR1 SGHTA and CDR2 FQGNSA. The CDR3 spells CASSLARFVQTYEQYF. CDR3 sequence (DNA): TGTGCCAGCAGCTTGGCCAGGTTCGTCCAAACCTACGAGCAGTACTTC.

This clonotype has ten or more counts. The chain links TRBV9 to TRBJ1-1, with D uncertain. CDR1 SGDLS and CDR2 YYNGEE come from the germline V gene. The CDR3 runs 14 residues. Trimming left V 3 bases short and J 4 bases short, with 13 bases between. DNA of the CDR3: TGTGCCAGCAGCGGAGGAACAGCTTCCACTGAAGCTTTCTTT. The encoded protein is CASSGGTASTEAFF.

This clonotype was seen only a few times. The V and J genes are TRBV6-5 and TRBJ1-6; D gene unclear. The CDR3 is 16 amino acids. Between the trimmed V and J ends, which lost 6 bases and 4 bases, there was a span of 16 bases. Germline V gene lookup returns CDR1 MNHEY and CDR2 SVGAGI. CDR3 in amino acids: CASSLYPDRYNSPLHF. The CDR3 region has the DNA TGTGCCAGCAGCCTATATCCAGATCGGTATAATTCACCCCTCCACTTT.

This clonotype was seen many times. The genes are TRBV5-1 and TRBJ2-3; weak D call: TRBD2 (6 bases). The V gene lost 3 bases and the J gene lost 2 bases, with 10 bases spanning the gap. Germline lookup yields CDR1 SGHRS and CDR2 YFSETQ. The CDR3 has 14 amino acids. The CDR3 bases are TGCGCCAGCAGCTCCGGCGGGAACACAGATACGCAGTATTTT. Translation gives CASSSGGNTDTQYF.

This clonotype was counted ten times or more. The chain combines TRBV9 with TRBJ2-1; D is undetermined. V lost 3 bases and J 7 bases, leaving 17 bases between the germline ends. CDR1 and CDR2 from the germline V gene are SGDLS and YYNGEE. This CDR3 has 15 residues. CDR3 sequence: CASSAGRGSRNEQFF. The CDR3 region has the DNA TGTGCCAGCAGCGCAGGAAGAGGCTCCCGAAATGAGCAGTTCTTC. The full variable domain, with the rest looked up from reference TRBV9 and TRBJ2-1, is DSGVTQTPKHLITATGQRVTLRCSPRSGDLSVYWYQQSLDQGLQFLIQYYNGEERAKGNILERFSAQQFPDLHSELNLSSLELGDSALYFCASSAGRGSRNEQFFGPGTRLTVL.

This clonotype occurred a few times. The rearrangement links TRBV18 to TRBJ1-1; TRBD1 is a possible D gene (6 bases). This CDR3 comprises 14 residues. The V end was cut by 5 bases, the J end by 6 bases, with 16 bases between. Germline-derived CDR1 and CDR2 are KGHSH and LQKENI. The CDR3: CASSFGAGGAEAFF. The CDR3 DNA reads TGTGCCAGCTCATTTGGGGCGGGGGGCGCTGAAGCTTTCTTT.

A word on this clonotype: A clone one base away is much larger, so this may be a read error. The V and J genes are TRBV10-1 and TRBJ2-7, with TRBD1 as a possible D gene (6 bases). With 5 bases removed from V and 6 bases from J, the gap between germline ends came to 17 bases. The CDR3 is made up of 14 amino acids. CDR1 WNHNN and CDR2 SYGVQD come from the germline V gene (reference sequence). The CDR3 sequence is CASSTVTGGLEQYF. CDR3 DNA sequence: TGCGCCAGCAGTACCGTGACAGGAGGCCTCGAGCAGTACTTC.